This entry lists 13 T cell receptor beta chains sequenced from one sample in a study of glioma-infiltrating T cells after dendritic cell vaccination. Time point noted: after dendritic cell vaccination, including at tumor progression/relapse. Using immunoSEQ multiplex PCR, the repertoire was profiled, and TCRdb retains in-frame clones only, with some absent. The table shows 90,000 to 95,000 clones, with more than 80% occurring only once. This material consisted of blood, taken after dendritic cell vaccination. All receptors come from a human donor with glioblastoma.

The gene calls are TRBV5-1 and TRBJ2-1, with 10 bases matching TRBD1. J gave up 8 bases and V 4 bases, and 6 bases lay outside the gene matches. The CDR3 length is 14 residues. CDR1 and CDR2 from the germline V gene are SGHRS and YFSETQ. This CDR3 reads CASSGTGTGDEQFF. The DNA for the CDR3 is TGCGCCAGCAGCGGTACCGGGACAGGGGATGAGCAGTTCTTC.

This clone was seen ten or more times. The rearrangement uses TRBV7-9 and TRBJ1-2; 7 bases are a match to TRBD1. The CDR3 runs to 14 residues. Germline assignment: CDR1 SEHNR and CDR2 FQNEAQ (reference sequence). V lost 0 bases and J lost 4; bases outside the gene matches: 2. For the CDR3, the DNA is TGTGCCAGCAGCTTAGCACCAGGGGGCTATGGCTACACCTTC. Amino acids: CASSLAPGGYGYTF. Supplemented by reference TRBV7-9 and TRBJ1-2, the full variable domain reads DTGVSQNPRHKITKRGQNVTFRCDPISEHNRLYWYRQTLGQGPEFLTYFQNEAQLEKSRLLSDRFSAERPKGSFSTLEIQRTEQGDSAMYLCASSLAPGGYGYTFGSGTRLTVV.

The chain recombines TRBV4-1 with TRBJ1-2, with D uncertain. V was shortened by 2 bases and J by 3 bases, with 10 bases between the two germline ends. The CDR3 has 14 amino acids. Per the germline V gene, CDR1 is MGHRA and CDR2 is YSYEKL. The CDR3 loop reads CASSQMAEDYGYTF. CDR3 coding DNA: TGCGCCAGCAGCCAAATGGCGGAGGACTATGGCTACACCTTC.

The chain combines TRBV5-1 with TRBJ1-5; TRBD1 is a possible D gene (5 bases). CDR1 is SGHRS, CDR2 YFSETQ, per germline. The CDR3 extends over 15 amino acids. Between the trimmed V and J ends, which lost 5 bases and 1 base, there was a span of 13 bases. CDR3 DNA: TGCGCCAGCAGTTTCGGGGGGACGAGCAATCAGCCCCAGCATTTT. This gives the protein CASSFGGTSNQPQHF.

V is TRBV12-5 and J is TRBJ1-5; D is unclear. CDR3 length equals 15 residues. V lost 1 base, J lost 0 bases, and 7 bases lay in between. From germline, CDR1 is LGHNT and CDR2 FRNRAP. CDR3: CASGLGQNSNQPQHF. For the CDR3, the DNA is TGTGCTAGTGGTTTGGGTCAAAATAGCAATCAGCCCCAGCATTTT.

V is TRBV11-3 and J is TRBJ2-7, with D hard to call. Germline V gene sequence: CDR1 SGHNT, CDR2 YENEEA. This CDR3 has 13 amino acids. The ends were cut back, 0 bases at V and 7 bases at J, with 10 bases in the middle. DNA for the CDR3: TGTGCCAGCAGCTTAGAAGCCAAGAGTGAGCAGTACTTC. This sequence encodes CASSLEAKSEQYF.

V and J are TRBV4-1 and TRBJ1-4; 11 bases map to TRBD1. V dropped 2 bases and J dropped 0; count of bases not matched to a gene: 2. The CDR3 has 17 amino acids. The germline CDR1 and CDR2 sequences are MGHRA and YSYEKL. DNA for the CDR3: TGCGCCAGCAGCCAACCGGGACAGGGGGCAACTAATGAAAAACTGTTTTTT. Encoded protein: CASSQPGQGATNEKLFF.

This clone was counted a few times. The rearrangement uses TRBV6-1 and TRBJ2-4, with D perhaps TRBD1 (6 bases). Germline-derived CDR1 and CDR2 are MNHNS and SASEGT. V lost 6 bases, J lost 1 base, and 10 bases lay in between. The CDR3 is 14 amino acids. CDR3 loop: CASRQGPAKNIQYF. The CDR3 region has the DNA TGTGCCAGCAGACAGGGTCCGGCCAAAAACATTCAGTACTTC.

The V call is TRBV9, the J call TRBJ2-7; TRBD2 agrees at 11 bases. V gave up 7 bases and J gave up 3 bases; unmatched junction bases: 9. The germline V gene encodes CDR1 SGDLS and CDR2 YYNGEE. The CDR3 spans 15 residues. Here the CDR3 reads CASAGWTSGRYEQYV. The CDR3 DNA follows: TGTGCCAGCGCGGGGTGGACTAGCGGGCGCTACGAGCAGTACGTC.

The chain has TRBV19 and TRBJ2-4; the match to TRBD1 covers 7 bases. The CDR3 runs to 15 residues. Germline CDR1 is LNHDA and CDR2 is SQIVND (reference sequence). V shed 7 bases and J 1 base; nucleotides not matched to a gene: 7. The CDR3 DNA is TGTGCCAGTATTCCGACAGGGTCGGCCAAAAACATTCAGTACTTC. Protein sequence: CASIPTGSAKNIQYF.

As to this clone: An end of the junction does not agree with germline; a read error may underlie this. The rearrangement links TRBV27 to TRBJ2-7; 7 nucleotides agree with TRBD2. Germline lookup yields CDR1 MNHEY and CDR2 SMNVEV (reference sequence). The CDR3 runs 16 residues. The CDR3 sequence is CARRVGEGASSYEQYF. In nucleotides, the CDR3 is TGTGCCCGCAGAGTGGGGGAGGGCGCTAGCTCCTACGAGCAGTACTTC.

The V call is TRBV11-2, the J call TRBJ2-1; TRBD2 is a possible D gene (7 bases). Germline CDR1 is SGHAT and CDR2 is FQNNGV. V was shortened by 0 bases and J by 6 bases, with 15 bases between the two germline ends. CDR3 length: 16 residues. This CDR3 is CASSLEGGGWGNEQFF. The DNA for the CDR3 is TGTGCCAGCAGCTTAGAAGGCGGGGGCTGGGGCAATGAGCAGTTCTTC.

The chain joins TRBV7-9 to TRBJ1-6; possible D gene TRBD1, 6 bases. CDR1 and CDR2 from the germline V gene are SEHNR and FQNEAQ (reference sequence). V shed 3 bases and J shed 5 bases, with 11 bases lying between them. This CDR3 is 15 amino acids long. The CDR3 loop reads CASSFRQGHNSPLHF. As DNA, the CDR3 is TGTGCCAGCAGCTTCCGCCAGGGGCATAATTCACCCCTCCACTTT. The whole variable domain, remainder taken from reference TRBV7-9 and TRBJ1-6, is DTGVSQNPRHKITKRGQNVTFRCDPISEHNRLYWYRQTLGQGPEFLTYFQNEAQLEKSRLLSDRFSAERPKGSFSTLEIQRTEQGDSAMYLCASSFRQGHNSPLHFGNGTRLTVT.